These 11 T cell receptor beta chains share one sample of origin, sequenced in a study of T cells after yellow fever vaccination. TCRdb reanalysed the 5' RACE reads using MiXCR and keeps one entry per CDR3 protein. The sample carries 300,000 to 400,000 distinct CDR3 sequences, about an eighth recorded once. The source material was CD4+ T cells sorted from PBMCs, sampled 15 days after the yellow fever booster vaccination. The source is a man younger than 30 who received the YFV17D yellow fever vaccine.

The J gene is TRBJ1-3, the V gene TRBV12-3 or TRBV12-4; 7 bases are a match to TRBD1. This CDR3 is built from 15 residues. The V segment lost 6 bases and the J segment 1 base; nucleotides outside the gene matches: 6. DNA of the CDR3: TGTGCCAGCAGGAAACAGGGGACGTCTGGAAACACCATATATTTT. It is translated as CASRKQGTSGNTIYF.

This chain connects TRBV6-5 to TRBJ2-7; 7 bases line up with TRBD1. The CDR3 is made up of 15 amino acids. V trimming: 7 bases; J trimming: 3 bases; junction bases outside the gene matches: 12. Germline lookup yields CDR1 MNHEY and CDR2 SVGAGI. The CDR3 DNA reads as TGTGCCAGCATCCCCTCGAGGGACAGATACTACGAGCAGTACTTC. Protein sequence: CASIPSRDRYYEQYF.

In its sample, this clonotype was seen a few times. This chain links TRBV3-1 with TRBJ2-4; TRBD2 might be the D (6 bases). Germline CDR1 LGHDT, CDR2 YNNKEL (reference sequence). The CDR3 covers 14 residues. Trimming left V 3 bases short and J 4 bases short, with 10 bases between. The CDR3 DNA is TGTGCCAGCAGCCACGCGGGACTTAAAAACATTCAGTACTTC. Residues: CASSHAGLKNIQYF. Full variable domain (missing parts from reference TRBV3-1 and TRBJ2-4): DTAVSQTPKYLVTQMGNDKSIKCEQNLGHDTMYWYKQDSKKFLKIMFSYNNKELIINETVPNRFSPKSPDKAHLNLHINSLELGDSAVYFCASSHAGLKNIQYFGAGTRLSVL.

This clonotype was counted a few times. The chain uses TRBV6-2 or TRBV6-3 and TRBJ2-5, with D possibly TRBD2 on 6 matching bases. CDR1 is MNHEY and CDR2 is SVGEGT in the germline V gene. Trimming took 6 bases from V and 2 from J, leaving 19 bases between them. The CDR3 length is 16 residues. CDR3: CASRPTPGDGQETQYF. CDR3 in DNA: TGTGCCAGCAGACCTACTCCGGGGGACGGGCAAGAGACCCAGTACTTC.

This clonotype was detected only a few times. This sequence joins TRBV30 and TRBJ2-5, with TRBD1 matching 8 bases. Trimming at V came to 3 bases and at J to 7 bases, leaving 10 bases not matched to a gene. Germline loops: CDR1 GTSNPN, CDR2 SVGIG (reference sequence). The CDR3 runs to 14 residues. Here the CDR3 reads CAWRKGQAAGTQYF. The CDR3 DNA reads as TGTGCCTGGAGGAAGGGACAGGCCGCGGGGACCCAGTACTTC.

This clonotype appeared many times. The CDR3 is CASSYSTPQAGGYGYTF. Written as DNA, the CDR3 is TGTGCCAGCAGTTACTCGACACCACAGGCAGGGGGGTATGGCTACACCTTC. This chain joins TRBV6-5 and TRBJ1-2; 7 bases are a match to TRBD1. This CDR3 has 17 amino acids. The V segment lost 0 bases and the J segment 5 bases; nucleotides outside the gene matches: 12. Germline CDR1 reads MNHEY; CDR2 reads SVGAGI.

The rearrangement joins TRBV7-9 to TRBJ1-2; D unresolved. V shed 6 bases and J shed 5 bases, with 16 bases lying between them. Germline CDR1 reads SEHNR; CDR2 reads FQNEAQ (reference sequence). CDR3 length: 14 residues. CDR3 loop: CASRSYAGQYGYTF. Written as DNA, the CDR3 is TGTGCCAGCAGGTCGTATGCGGGCCAGTATGGCTACACCTTC.

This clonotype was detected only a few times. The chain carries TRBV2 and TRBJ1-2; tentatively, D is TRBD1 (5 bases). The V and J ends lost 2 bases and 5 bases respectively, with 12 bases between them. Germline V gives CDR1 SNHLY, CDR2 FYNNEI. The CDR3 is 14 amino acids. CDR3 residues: CASSEQGLRYGYTF. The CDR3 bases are TGTGCCAGCAGTGAACAGGGTTTGAGATATGGCTACACCTTC.

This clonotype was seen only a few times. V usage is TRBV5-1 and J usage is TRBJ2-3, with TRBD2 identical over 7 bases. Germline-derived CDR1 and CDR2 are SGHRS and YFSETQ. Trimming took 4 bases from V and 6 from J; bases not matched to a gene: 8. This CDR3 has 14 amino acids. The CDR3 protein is CASSGGDRGDTQYF. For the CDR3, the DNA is TGCGCCAGCAGCGGGGGGGACCGGGGCGATACGCAGTATTTT.

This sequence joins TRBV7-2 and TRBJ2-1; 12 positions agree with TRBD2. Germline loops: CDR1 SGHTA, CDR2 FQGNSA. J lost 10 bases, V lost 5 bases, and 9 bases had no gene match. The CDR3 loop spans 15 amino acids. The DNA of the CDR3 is TGTGCCAGCAGCGACCAACTAGCGGGGGGCGTCGAGCAGTTCTTC. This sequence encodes CASSDQLAGGVEQFF. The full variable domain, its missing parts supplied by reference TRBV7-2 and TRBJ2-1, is GAGVSQSPSNKVTEKGKDVELRCDPISGHTALYWYRQSLGQGLEFLIYFQGNSAPDKSGLPSDRFSAERTGGSVSTLTIQRTQQEDSAVYLCASSDQLAGGVEQFFGPGTRLTVL.

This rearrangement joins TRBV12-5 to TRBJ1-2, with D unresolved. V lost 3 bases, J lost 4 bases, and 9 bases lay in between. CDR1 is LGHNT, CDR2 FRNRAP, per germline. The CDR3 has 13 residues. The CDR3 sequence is CASGFDSVYGYTF. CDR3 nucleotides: TGTGCTAGTGGTTTCGACTCCGTCTATGGCTACACCTTC.